Below are 21 T cell receptor beta chains sequenced from a single sample in a study of blood T cell repertoires in COVID-19. Clones were read by immunoSEQ multiplex PCR, and TCRdb kept only the in-frame ones, dropping some. The sample has 100,000 to 150,000 clones, around 83% seen once. What was sequenced was peripheral blood. Receptors originate from a man aged 55 to 70 with acute or convalescent COVID-19.

This clone was detected only a few times. The rearrangement joins TRBV28 to TRBJ1-1; TRBD1 matches 7 bases. This CDR3 comprises 17 residues. Trimming removed 5 bases from V and 0 bases from J; junction bases left unmatched: 12. Germline V gene lookup returns CDR1 MDHEN and CDR2 SYDVKM. CDR3 sequence: CASSPLYTGVLNTEAFF. The CDR3 region has the DNA TGTGCCAGCAGTCCACTATACACAGGGGTGTTGAACACTGAAGCTTTCTTT.

The chain is built from TRBV29-1 and TRBJ2-2, with 8 bases lining up with TRBD1. The CDR3 consists of 13 residues. After removal of 7 bases from V and 6 bases from J, the junction contained 7 bases not matched to a gene. CDR1 is SQVTM, CDR2 ANQGSEA, per germline. The CDR3 loop is CSGKHRGSGELFF. Written as DNA, the CDR3 is TGCAGCGGCAAACACAGGGGGTCCGGGGAGCTGTTTTTT.

CDR3 DNA sequence: TGTGCCAGCAGTTACTCCTCCCGGGGCACAGATACGCAGTATTTT. Its protein product is CASSYSSRGTDTQYF. V and J are TRBV6-5 and TRBJ2-3; D unclear. Germline values: CDR1 MNHEY, CDR2 SVGAGI. The ends were cut back, 0 bases at V and 1 base at J, with 8 bases in the middle. CDR3 size: 15 residues.

This chain uses TRBV5-5 with TRBJ1-5; D gene uncertain. V was shortened by 3 bases and J by 4 bases, with 14 bases between the two germline ends. CDR3 size: 15 residues. The germline CDR1 and CDR2 sequences are SGHKS and YYEKEE (reference sequence). CDR3 in DNA: TGTGCCAGCAGCTCCGCGGGAACCTCGAATCAGCCCCAGCATTTT. As protein: CASSSAGTSNQPQHF. Using reference TRBV5-5 and TRBJ1-5 for the parts outside the CDR3, the full variable domain is DAGVTQSPTHLIKTRGQQVTLRCSPISGHKSVSWYQQVLGQGPQFIFQYYEKEERGRGNFPDRFSARQFPNYSSELNVNALLLGDSALYLCASSSAGTSNQPQHFGDGTRLSIL.

This chain uses TRBV9 with TRBJ2-1; the match to TRBD1 covers 10 bases. The CDR3 consists of 16 residues. The germline gives CDR1 SGDLS, CDR2 YYNGEE. V lost 3 bases, J lost 7 bases, and 10 bases stayed unmatched. CDR3: CASSARQGALGNEQFF. The CDR3 DNA follows: TGTGCCAGCAGCGCAAGACAGGGGGCTCTAGGGAATGAGCAGTTCTTC.

This chain links TRBV5-1 with TRBJ2-3, with a tentative D call TRBD1 (6 bases). The CDR3 spans 13 residues. V shed 4 bases and J shed 2 bases, with 8 bases lying between them. Germline values: CDR1 SGHRS, CDR2 YFSETQ. The CDR3 loop is CASSRTVTDTQYF. The CDR3, as DNA: TGCGCCAGCAGCCGGACAGTCACAGATACGCAGTATTTT.

The rearrangement joins TRBV3-1 (or the pseudogene TRBV3-2) to TRBJ2-1; D is unresolved. Germline V lookup: CDR1 LGHDT, CDR2 YNNKEL (reference sequence). CDR3 length: 12 amino acids. V lost 1 base and J 9 bases, leaving 7 bases between the germline ends. This CDR3 is CASSQGAGEQFF. The CDR3 DNA reads TGTGCCAGCAGCCAAGGGGCAGGTGAGCAGTTCTTC.

This clone was seen more than once but under ten times. The chain employs TRBV5-1 and TRBJ1-1; D perhaps matches TRBD1 (6 bases). Germline CDR1 SGHRS, CDR2 YFSETQ. This CDR3 comprises 15 residues. The ends were cut back, 0 bases at V and 3 bases at J, with 12 bases in the middle. CDR3 amino acids: CASSLDGQRDTEAFF. CDR3 bases: TGCGCCAGCAGCTTGGACGGACAGAGAGACACTGAAGCTTTCTTT.

The J gene is TRBJ2-7, the V gene TRBV19, with D possibly being TRBD1 (5 bases). This CDR3 has 11 residues. The germline V gene encodes CDR1 LNHDA and CDR2 SQIVND (reference sequence). Trimming pared 11 bases from V and 5 bases from J, leaving 13 bases between. This chain's CDR3 is CASSPGNEQYF. As DNA, the CDR3 is TGTGCCTCCAGTCCAGGGAACGAGCAGTACTTC.

This clone is a singleton in its sample. The gene calls are TRBV7-9 and TRBJ1-1, with D perhaps matching TRBD1 (6 bases). Trimming pared 1 base from V and 5 bases from J, leaving 14 bases between. CDR1 and CDR2 from the germline V gene are SEHNR and FQNEAQ (reference sequence). This CDR3 comprises 15 residues. The CDR3 region is CASSLESGRGTEAFF. CDR3 in DNA: TGTGCCAGCAGCTTAGAGTCAGGGAGGGGGACTGAAGCTTTCTTT.

The chain carries TRBV18 and TRBJ2-1; TRBD2 matches 10 bases. The CDR3 spans 13 residues. Trimming removed 8 bases from V and 7 bases from J; junction bases left unmatched: 5. The germline V gene has CDR1 KGHSH and CDR2 LQKENI. The CDR3 region is CASDSGGVNEQFF. The DNA for the CDR3 is TGTGCCAGCGACAGCGGGGGGGTTAATGAGCAGTTCTTC.

This clone was counted a few times. The chain recombines TRBV2 with TRBJ1-5, with TRBD1 identical over 8 bases. The ends lost 1 base at V and 9 bases at J; junction bases unmatched: 8. CDR1 SNHLY and CDR2 FYNNEI come from the germline V gene. The CDR3 runs 15 residues. Here the CDR3 reads CASSEGGRTGRPQHF. CDR3 bases: TGTGCCAGCAGTGAAGGGGGGCGGACAGGGAGGCCCCAGCATTTT.

This CDR3 is CASSSYGVGEAFF. The CDR3, as DNA: TGTGCCAGCAGCTCTTATGGAGTGGGTGAAGCTTTCTTT. This chain joins TRBV25-1 and TRBJ1-1; D is uncertain. With 6 bases removed from V and 7 bases from J, the gap between germline ends came to 15 bases. This CDR3 comprises 13 residues. CDR1 MGHDK and CDR2 SYGVNS come from the germline V gene.

For the CDR3, the DNA is TGTGCCACCCGGAGGCGCCCGGGACAGGGGAGGTACGAGCAGTACTTC. Its translation is CATRRRPGQGRYEQYF. The chain has TRBV28 and TRBJ2-7, with TRBD1 matching over 10 bases. Germline CDR1 and CDR2: MDHEN and SYDVKM. The CDR3 is made up of 16 amino acids. J was trimmed by 4 bases and V by 10 bases; bases with no gene match: 16.

The chain has TRBV30 and TRBJ2-3; no firm D call. Deletions cut 0 bases from V and 2 bases from J, with 9 bases between. CDR3 length equals 14 residues. CDR1 is GTSNPN and CDR2 is SVGIG in the germline V gene (reference sequence). The CDR3 here is CAWSVGLVTDTQYF. For the CDR3, the DNA is TGTGCCTGGAGTGTAGGTCTAGTCACAGATACGCAGTATTTT. The complete variable domain, with remaining parts taken from reference TRBV30 and TRBJ2-3, reads SQTIHQWPATLVQPVGSPLSLECTVEGTSNPNLYWYRQAAGRGLQLLFYSVGIGQISSEVPQNLSASRPQDRQFILSSKKLLLSDSGFYLCAWSVGLVTDTQYFGPGTRLTVL.

The gene calls are TRBV7-3 and TRBJ1-1; D unclear. Germline CDR1 and CDR2: SGHTA and FQGTGA. This CDR3 is 13 amino acids long. V was clipped by 1 base and J by 1 base, with 4 bases between them. CDR3 region: CASSLRRNTEAFF. As DNA, the CDR3 is TGTGCCAGCAGCTTAAGGAGGAACACTGAAGCTTTCTTT.

The chain combines TRBV2 with TRBJ1-4, with D possibly being TRBD1 (5 bases). Germline CDR1 SNHLY, CDR2 FYNNEI. The CDR3 has 15 residues. Trimming cost V 2 bases and J 7 bases, with 14 bases left between them. CDR3 loop: CASSEQGGRAEKLFF. The CDR3 DNA sequence: TGTGCCAGCAGTGAACAGGGTGGGAGGGCTGAAAAACTGTTTTTT.

The rearrangement joins TRBV19 to TRBJ2-4; D may be TRBD2 (5 bases). CDR3 length: 15 amino acids. Germline CDR1 LNHDA, CDR2 SQIVND (reference sequence). Between the trimmed V and J ends, which lost 1 base and 3 bases, there was a span of 10 bases. CDR3 protein: CASSIGGFGKNIQYF. As DNA, the CDR3 is TGTGCCAGTAGTATAGGAGGGTTTGGCAAAAACATTCAGTACTTC.

The V gene is TRBV5-1, the J gene TRBJ2-5; maybe TRBD1 (6 bases). CDR3 length: 14 residues. Trimming left V 6 bases short and J 2 bases short, with 14 bases between. The germline gives CDR1 SGHRS, CDR2 YFSETQ. CDR3 amino acids: CASTPDSSQETQYF. In DNA, the CDR3 is TGCGCCAGCACTCCGGACAGCTCTCAAGAGACCCAGTACTTC.

This clone has only one observation. The chain links TRBV28 to TRBJ2-1; D not certain. CDR1 is MDHEN, CDR2 SYDVKM, per germline. The germline V and J ends were trimmed by 5 bases and 11 bases, with 19 bases remaining between them. The CDR3 has 14 residues. The CDR3 sequence is CASSRTRVLVQQFF. CDR3 DNA: TGTGCCAGCAGTAGAACCCGGGTCCTCGTTCAGCAGTTCTTC. Full variable domain (rest looked up from reference TRBV28 and TRBJ2-1): DVKVTQSSRYLVKRTGEKVFLECVQDMDHENMFWYRQDPGLGLRLIYFSYDVKMKEKGDIPEGYSVSREKKERFSLILESASTNQTSMYLCASSRTRVLVQQFFGPGTRLTVL.

The J gene is TRBJ2-6, the V gene TRBV2; 7 positions agree with TRBD1. Germline loops: CDR1 SNHLY, CDR2 FYNNEI. The CDR3 loop spans 16 amino acids. V was clipped by 5 bases and J by 0 bases; unmatched bases: 4. The CDR3 protein is CASSRNRGSGANVLTF. The CDR3 coding sequence is TGTGCCAGCAGTAGAAACAGGGGCTCTGGGGCCAACGTCCTGACTTTC. Full variable domain (rest looked up from reference TRBV2 and TRBJ2-6): EPEVTQTPSHQVTQMGQEVILRCVPISNHLYFYWYRQILGQKVEFLVSFYNNEISEKSEIFDDQFSVERPDGSNFTLKIRSTKLEDSAMYFCASSRNRGSGANVLTFGAGSRLTVL.